These 10 T cell receptor beta chains originate from one sample sequenced in a study of vaccination effects on CD4 cells after COVID-19. No antigens are known for them. Libraries were prepared by immunoSEQ multiplex PCR; TCRdb keeps only in-frame clonotypes and omits some of them. The sample includes approximately 37,000 clones, 82% of them seen just once. Culturing for 10 to 11 days preceded CD4+ T cell isolation. The sequencing here drew on CD4+ T cells from PBMCs cultured without peptide, taken before COVID-19 vaccination. The source is a human donor who received a COVID-19 vaccine.

V and J are TRBV7-2 and TRBJ1-5; TRBD1 matches at 7 bases. The length of the CDR3 is 15 residues. V dropped 3 bases and J dropped 3; count of bases not matched to a gene: 5. Germline-derived CDR1 and CDR2 are SGHTA and FQGNSA. CDR3 DNA: TGTGCCAGCAGCTTGTCCGGGACAGACAATCAGCCCCAGCATTTT. This encodes CASSLSGTDNQPQHF.

The chain uses TRBV10-3 and TRBJ1-1, with a tentative D call TRBD1 (6 bases). CDR3 size: 15 residues. The V gene's germline CDR1 is ENHRY and CDR2 SYGVKD. Trimming stripped 10 bases from V and 1 base from J, with 19 bases between. For the CDR3, the DNA is TGTGCCAGCGGCAGGGGCACGGGGCGGAACACTGAAGCTTTCTTT. The encoded protein is CASGRGTGRNTEAFF.

This clone was seen only once. This sequence joins TRBV18 and TRBJ2-3; maybe TRBD1 (6 bases). The length of the CDR3 is 14 residues. Germline CDR1 is KGHSH and CDR2 is LQKENI. With 6 bases removed from V and 5 bases from J, the gap between germline ends came to 15 bases. CDR3 sequence reads: CASSTSDSGDTQYF. CDR3 nucleotides: TGTGCCAGCTCGACTTCGGACAGCGGAGATACGCAGTATTTT.

This chain uses TRBV24-1 with TRBJ2-2; unclear D gene. Trimming shortened V by 7 bases and J by 2 bases, and 4 bases separated the two germline ends. The germline CDR1 and CDR2 sequences are KGHDR and SFDVKD. The CDR3 is made up of 12 amino acids. This CDR3 is CATRGNTGELFF. DNA for the CDR3: TGTGCCACCAGGGGTAACACCGGGGAGCTGTTTTTT.

This clone was picked up a small number of times. V and J are TRBV3-1 (or the pseudogene TRBV3-2) and TRBJ1-2; D gene uncertain. The CDR3 loop spans 13 amino acids. V gave up 1 base and J gave up 6 bases, with 9 bases separating them. Germline V gene lookup returns CDR1 LGHDT and CDR2 YNNKEL (reference sequence). The CDR3 DNA follows: TGTGCCAGCAGCCAAGTTGTTGGAGATGGCTACACCTTC. Protein product: CASSQVVGDGYTF.

The chain combines TRBV5-6 with TRBJ1-5, with D perhaps TRBD1 (5 bases). Trimming pared 1 base from V and 2 bases from J, leaving 16 bases between. The CDR3 has 17 amino acids. Germline CDR1 reads SGHDT; CDR2 reads YYEEEE. This chain's CDR3 is CASSLRGGARGNQPQHF. In nucleotides, the CDR3 is TGTGCCAGCAGCTTGAGGGGCGGGGCGCGGGGCAATCAGCCCCAGCATTTT.

The chain links TRBV6-5 to TRBJ2-7; TRBD1 matches at 8 bases. J was trimmed by 2 bases and V by 5 bases; bases with no gene match: 8. Germline loops: CDR1 MNHEY, CDR2 SVGAGI. The CDR3 extends over 15 amino acids. This CDR3 is CASSPQGATAYEQYV. For the CDR3, the DNA is TGTGCCAGCAGTCCTCAGGGGGCGACGGCCTACGAGCAGTACGTC.

V and J are TRBV6-5 and TRBJ1-2; the D is unclear. V lost 0 bases to trimming and J lost 5 bases, with 7 bases between them. Germline V CDR1 and CDR2: MNHEY, SVGAGI. There are 13 residues in the CDR3. The CDR3 coding sequence is TGTGCCAGCAGTTACTCGGGTCCGTATGGCTACACCTTC. Amino acid sequence: CASSYSGPYGYTF.

This clone was seen only a few times. The V call is TRBV6-5, the J call TRBJ1-2; D is unclear. The germline V gene has CDR1 MNHEY and CDR2 SVGAGI. The CDR3 covers 16 residues. Trimming removed 2 bases from V and 4 bases from J, with 17 bases in between. CDR3 DNA sequence: TGTGCCAGCAGTTACCGACTCTACCCCATGGGCTATGGCTACACCTTC. Encoded protein: CASSYRLYPMGYGYTF.

The gene calls are TRBV5-6 and TRBJ2-2; 10 nucleotides line up with TRBD1. This CDR3 has 16 residues. The junction had 7 bases not matched to a gene; V was cut back by 4 bases and J by 4 bases. The germline CDR1 and CDR2 sequences are SGHDT and YYEEEE. CDR3 in DNA: TGTGCCAGCAGCCTAGACAGGGGGCTTGTCACCGGGGAGCTGTTTTTT. Amino acid sequence: CASSLDRGLVTGELFF.